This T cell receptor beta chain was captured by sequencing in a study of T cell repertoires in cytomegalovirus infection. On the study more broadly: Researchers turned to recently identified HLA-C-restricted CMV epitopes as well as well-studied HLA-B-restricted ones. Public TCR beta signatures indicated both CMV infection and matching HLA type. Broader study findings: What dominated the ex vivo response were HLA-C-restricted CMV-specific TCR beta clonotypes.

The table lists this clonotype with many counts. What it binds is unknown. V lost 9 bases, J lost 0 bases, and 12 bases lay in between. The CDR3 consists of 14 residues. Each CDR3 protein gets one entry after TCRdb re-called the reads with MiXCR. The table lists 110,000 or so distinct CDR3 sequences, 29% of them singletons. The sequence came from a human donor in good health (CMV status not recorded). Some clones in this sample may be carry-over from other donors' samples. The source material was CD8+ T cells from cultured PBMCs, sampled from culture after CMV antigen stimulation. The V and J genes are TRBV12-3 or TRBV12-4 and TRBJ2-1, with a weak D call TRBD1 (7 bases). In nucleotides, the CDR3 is TGTGCCAGTTCAGGGGGGAGCTCCTACAATGAGCAGTTCTTC. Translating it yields CASSGGSSYNEQFF.